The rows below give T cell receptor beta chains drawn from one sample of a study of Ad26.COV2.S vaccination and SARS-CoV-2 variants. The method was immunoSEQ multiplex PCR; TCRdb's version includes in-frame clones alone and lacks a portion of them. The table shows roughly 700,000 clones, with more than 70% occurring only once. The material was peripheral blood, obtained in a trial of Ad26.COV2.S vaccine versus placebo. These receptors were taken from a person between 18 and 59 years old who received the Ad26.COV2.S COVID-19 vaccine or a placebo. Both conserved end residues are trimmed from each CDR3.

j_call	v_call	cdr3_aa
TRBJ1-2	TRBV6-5	ASSPGHPTNYGYT
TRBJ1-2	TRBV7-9	ASLAWGTDGYT
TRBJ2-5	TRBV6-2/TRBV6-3	ASSSLRGQETQY
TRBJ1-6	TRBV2	ASSLLGGEGSPLH
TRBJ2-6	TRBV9	ASSVISGANVLT
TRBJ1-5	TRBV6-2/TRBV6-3	ASSPREFQPQH
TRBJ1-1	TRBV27	ASTSGGANTEAF
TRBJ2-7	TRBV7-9	ASSLTDYEQY
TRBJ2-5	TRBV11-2	ASSLDQRTQY
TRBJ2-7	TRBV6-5	ASSYRGGRPYEQY
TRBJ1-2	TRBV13	ASSWRQLESGYT
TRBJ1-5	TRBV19	ASSPTGDNQPQH
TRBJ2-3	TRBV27	ASSYSSTDTQY
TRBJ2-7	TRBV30	AWGLAGPYEQY
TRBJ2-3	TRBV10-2	ASSAAGQIYTDTQY
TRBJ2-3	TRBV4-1	ASSRRLGSTDTQY
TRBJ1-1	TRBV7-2	ASSLVGSGRGTEAF
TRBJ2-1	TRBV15	ATSRVGGAINEQF
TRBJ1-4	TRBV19	ASSGTKKGEKLF
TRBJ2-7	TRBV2	AGLGLAGAPEQY
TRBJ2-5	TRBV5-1	ASSPGTAQETQY
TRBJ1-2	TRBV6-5	ASGQLPVPYGYT
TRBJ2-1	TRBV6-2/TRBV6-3	ASSYGAQGRLF
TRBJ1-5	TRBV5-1	ASSSTPSGTGSDQPQH
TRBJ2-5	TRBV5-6	ASSFDWGLGETQY
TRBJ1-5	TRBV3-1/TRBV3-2	ASSQGGYQPQH
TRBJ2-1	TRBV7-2	ASSRDLDYNEQF
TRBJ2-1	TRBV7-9	ASSPGLATDEQF
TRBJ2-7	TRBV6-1	ASSEAGASGGRRY
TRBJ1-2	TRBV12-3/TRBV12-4	ASSFRTAGYT
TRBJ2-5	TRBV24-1	ATSDLEYWRGGQETQY
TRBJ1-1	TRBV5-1	ASSLEGQNTEAF
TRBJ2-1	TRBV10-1	ASSMSSGYLYEQF
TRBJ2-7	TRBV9	ASSVDGVGGLAPYEQY
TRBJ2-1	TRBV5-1	ASSRDLNEQF
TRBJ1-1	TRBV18	ASSRQQDTEAF
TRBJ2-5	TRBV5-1	ASSLTSGGETQY
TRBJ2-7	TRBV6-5	ASRPTSGGGSEQY
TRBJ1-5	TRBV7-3	APPRQPQH
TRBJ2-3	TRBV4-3	ASSQDQLAGGRADTQY
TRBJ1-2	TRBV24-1	ATSTREHYGYT
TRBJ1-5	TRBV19	ASSTPRQGGNQPQH
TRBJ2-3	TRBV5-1	ASKEGLATDTQY
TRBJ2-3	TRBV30	AWSVRGAPADTQY
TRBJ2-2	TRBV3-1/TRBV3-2	ASSPFWAGSDTGELF